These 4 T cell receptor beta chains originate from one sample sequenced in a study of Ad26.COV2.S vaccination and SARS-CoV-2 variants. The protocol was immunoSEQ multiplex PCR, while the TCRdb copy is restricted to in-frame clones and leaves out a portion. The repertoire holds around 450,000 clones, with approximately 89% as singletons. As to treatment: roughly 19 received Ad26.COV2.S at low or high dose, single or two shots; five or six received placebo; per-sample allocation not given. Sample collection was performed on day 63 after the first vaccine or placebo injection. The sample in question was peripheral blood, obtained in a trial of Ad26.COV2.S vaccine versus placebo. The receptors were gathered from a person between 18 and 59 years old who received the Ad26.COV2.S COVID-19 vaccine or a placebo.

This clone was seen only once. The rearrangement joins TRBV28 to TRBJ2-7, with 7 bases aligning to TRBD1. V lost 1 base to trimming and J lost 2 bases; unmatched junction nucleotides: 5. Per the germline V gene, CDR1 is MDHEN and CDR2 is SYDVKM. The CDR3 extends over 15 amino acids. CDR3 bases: TGTGCCAGCAGTTTATATCGACAGGGAACCTACGAGCAGTACTTC. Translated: CASSLYRQGTYEQYF.

The CDR3 spells CASQTSGSQETQYF. CDR3 nucleotide sequence: TGTGCCAGCCAGACTAGCGGGAGTCAAGAGACCCAGTACTTC. The chain carries TRBV2 and TRBJ2-5, with 12 bases aligning to TRBD2. V was pared by 8 bases and J by 2 bases, with 3 bases of the junction left unmatched. CDR3 length: 14 amino acids. Germline V CDR1 and CDR2: SNHLY, FYNNEI.

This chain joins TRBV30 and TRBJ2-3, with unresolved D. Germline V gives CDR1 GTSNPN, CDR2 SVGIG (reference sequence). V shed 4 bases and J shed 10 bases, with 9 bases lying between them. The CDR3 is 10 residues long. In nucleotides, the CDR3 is TGTGCCTGGAAGATATTCGCGCAGTATTTT. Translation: CAWKIFAQYF.

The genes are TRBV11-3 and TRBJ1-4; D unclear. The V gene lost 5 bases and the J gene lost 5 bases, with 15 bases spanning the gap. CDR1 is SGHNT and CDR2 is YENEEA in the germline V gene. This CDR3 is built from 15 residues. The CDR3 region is CASSARAVLNEKLFF. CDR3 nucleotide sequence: TGTGCCAGCAGCGCTCGGGCCGTCTTGAATGAAAAACTGTTTTTT.